This T cell receptor (beta chain) was profiled in a study of control samples from healthy donors and cancer patients. Sequencing was performed with immunoSEQ multiplex PCR; in TCRdb, only in-frame clones are kept and a portion is missing. This sample has roughly 130,000 clones, with around 96% found just once. Germline V gene data show CDR1 as KGHSH and CDR2 as LQKENI. There are 16 residues in the CDR3. J lost 0 bases, V lost 3 bases, and 4 bases had no gene match. The receptor was isolated from a man between 25 and 39 years old in good health. The rearrangement uses TRBV18 and TRBJ2-2; TRBD1 agrees at 7 bases. The sample consisted of blood. The CDR3 region is CASSPSTGPNTGELFF. As DNA, the CDR3 is TGTGCCAGCTCACCGTCGACAGGGCCGAACACCGGGGAGCTGTTTTTT.